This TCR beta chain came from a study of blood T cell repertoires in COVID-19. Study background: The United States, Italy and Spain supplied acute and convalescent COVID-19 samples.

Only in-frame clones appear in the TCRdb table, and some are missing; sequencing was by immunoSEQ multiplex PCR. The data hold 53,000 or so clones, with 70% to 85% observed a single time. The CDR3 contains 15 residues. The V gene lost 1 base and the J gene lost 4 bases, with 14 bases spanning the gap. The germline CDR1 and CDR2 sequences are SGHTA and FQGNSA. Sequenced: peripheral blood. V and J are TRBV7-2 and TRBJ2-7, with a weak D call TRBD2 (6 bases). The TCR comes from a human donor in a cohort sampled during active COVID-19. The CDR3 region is CASSLGGYGGYEQYF. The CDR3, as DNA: TGTGCCAGCAGCTTAGGAGGCTATGGGGGGTACGAGCAGTACTTC.